The clone carrying this TCR beta chain was seen a handful of times. Its antigen is unidentified. The data belong to a study of identical twins. Study-wide findings and caveats: The study based its conclusions on cross-sectional statistical analysis and did not follow the same donors.

TCRdb recomputed calls from the 5' RACE reads with MiXCR, one row per CDR3 protein. The sample has approximately 240,000 distinct CDR3 sequences, about 14% seen once. Trimming shortened V by 8 bases and J by 8 bases, and 15 bases separated the two germline ends. The CDR3 length is 12 residues. Germline values: CDR1 MNHNY, CDR2 SVGAGI (reference sequence). This rearrangement joins TRBV6-6 to TRBJ1-2; D uncertain. This TCR derives from a woman aged 18-29 years in good health. Sequenced material: memory (CD45RO+) T cells sorted from blood. As DNA, the CDR3 is TGTGCCAGCTCCTCAACCGCTTGGGGCTACACCTTC. Translation: CASSSTAWGYTF.